This entry is about one T cell receptor beta chain. What it binds is not known. The CDR3 covers 14 residues. Germline V CDR1 and CDR2: DFQATT, SNEGSKA (reference sequence). The sample belongs to a study of monozygotic twins with inflammatory bowel disease. General study points: IBD-affected twins scored below their healthy co-twins in TCRbeta diversity (inverse Simpson).

Blood samples measuring about 2.5 ml were taken per donor. Every TCR library used 3500 ng of total RNA. The template switching step added UMIs that contained a 6-nucleotide sample barcode. Using the 5' RACE reads, TCRdb records one entry per CDR3 protein without DNA. In all, the sample yields some 330,000 distinct CDR3 sequences. The clonotype was recovered from a human donor with ulcerative colitis or Crohn's disease, or a healthy co-twin of an affected twin (not recorded which). Material: blood. The genes are TRBV20-1 and TRBJ1-1; the D gene TCRdb calls, TRBD1, cannot be checked with no DNA. CDR3 sequence: CSAPQHPLNTEAFF.